Listed below are T cell receptor beta chains from one sample, sequenced in a study of beta chain features in type 1 diabetes. Method: immunoSEQ multiplex PCR; TCRdb's copy keeps in-frame clones and lacks some. This sample yields about 900,000 clones, of which 15% to 20% are seen a single time; about 0.025% belongs to the top ten. The source material was naive CD4+ T cells from blood. The receptors come from a woman aged 18-29 years in good health. Each CDR3 is given without its conserved first and last residue. A D gene is named only where the DNA matches it firmly. Not all rows give a size; the values are once, few, many and, for expanded clones, a class.

d_call | v_call | clone_size | cdr3_aa
- | TRBV18 | few | ASSPPSVRTEAF
- | TRBV4-2 | - | ASSQYRIGVGQPQH
TRBD1 | TRBV7-2 | - | ASSPGQGAYT
- | TRBV28 | - | ASNTGSFGYT
TRBD2 | TRBV7-9 | - | ASSTQAGVTEQF
TRBD2 | TRBV6-5 | - | ASKAGWATDTQY
- | TRBV2 | - | ASSEWVGLEKLF
TRBD2 | TRBV4-2 | few | ASSQGGGRYREQY
- | TRBV7-9 | - | ASSATGGQETQY
- | TRBV5-4 | few | ASSLGGRGPLGTEAF
- | TRBV2 | few | ASTTEGPYEQY
TRBD2 | TRBV5-4 | few | ASSRGLAGSYNEQF
- | TRBV19 | - | ASRLRPQARDTGELF
- | TRBV4-3 | - | ASSQGIGRDYNEQF
- | TRBV28 | - | ASSWQWNEATDTQY